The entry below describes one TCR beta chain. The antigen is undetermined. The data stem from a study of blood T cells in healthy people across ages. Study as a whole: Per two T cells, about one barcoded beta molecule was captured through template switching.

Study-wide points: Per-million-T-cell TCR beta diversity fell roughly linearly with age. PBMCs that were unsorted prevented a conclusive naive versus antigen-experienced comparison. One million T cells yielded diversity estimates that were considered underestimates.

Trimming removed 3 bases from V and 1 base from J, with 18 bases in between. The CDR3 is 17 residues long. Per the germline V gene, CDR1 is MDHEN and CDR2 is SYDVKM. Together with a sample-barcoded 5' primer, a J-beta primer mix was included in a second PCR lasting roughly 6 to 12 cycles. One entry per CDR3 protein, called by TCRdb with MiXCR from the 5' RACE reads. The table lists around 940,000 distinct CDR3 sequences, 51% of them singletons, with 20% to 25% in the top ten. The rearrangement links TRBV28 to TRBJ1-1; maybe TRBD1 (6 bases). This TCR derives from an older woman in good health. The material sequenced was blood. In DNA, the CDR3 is TGTGCCAGCAGTTTGTATAATGACCTGACAGGGAACACTGAAGCTTTCTTT. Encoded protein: CASSLYNDLTGNTEAFF.